Listed below are T cell receptor beta chains from one sample, sequenced in a study of shared clonotypes between healthy human individuals. Generated by immunoSEQ multiplex PCR, the TCRdb table keeps only in-frame clones and is missing some. The sample contains 650,000 to 700,000 clones, 90% of which appear only once. Sequences were obtained from memory CD8+ T cells from PBMCs. These receptors all come from a man between 18 and 35 years old in good health. Some clones in this sample may be carry-over from other donors' samples. Each CDR3 is given with its conserved first and last residue. The D gene is left open where the match is weak. Clone size is stated in some rows and not others, as once, few, many or a class when expanded.

>TRBJ2-5|TRBD1|TRBV2|-
CASSPTGGETQYF
TGTGCCAGCAGTCCGACAGGGGGAGAGACCCAGTACTTC
>TRBJ1-6|-|TRBV2|-
CASRPLHF
TGTGCCAGCCGACCCCTCCACTTT
>TRBJ1-5|TRBD1|TRBV27|-
CASSPHRGGQPQHF
TGTGCCAGCAGTCCGCACAGGGGAGGTCAGCCCCAGCATTTT
>TRBJ2-7|-|TRBV16|-
CASSHSGTATYEQYF
TGTGCCAGCAGCCACTCCGGGACGGCGACTTACGAGCAGTACTTC
>TRBJ2-7|TRBD1|TRBV7-6|once
CASSLGQGAYEQYF
TGTGCCAGCAGCTTGGGACAGGGGGCCTACGAGCAGTACTTC
>TRBJ1-2|TRBD1|TRBV29-1|-
CSGQGADGYTF
TGCAGCGGTCAGGGGGCGGACGGCTACACCTTC
>TRBJ2-5|-|TRBV2|-
CATEGGQETQYF
TGTGCCACAGAGGGGGGCCAAGAGACCCAGTACTTC
>TRBJ2-7|TRBD1|TRBV7-9|-
CASSSTKDRGGYEQYF
TGTGCCAGCAGCTCAACAAAGGACAGGGGTGGATACGAGCAGTACTTC
>TRBJ1-5|-|TRBV7-9|-
CASSFNRQPQHF
TGTGCCAGCAGTTTTAACCGGCAGCCCCAGCATTTT
>TRBJ2-2|-|TRBV27|-
CASSPFRRLNTGELFF
TGTGCCAGCAGTCCCTTTCGCAGACTGAACACCGGGGAGCTGTTTTTT
>TRBJ2-3|-|TRBV7-6|-
CASSLEGHLTKSTDTQYF
TGTGCCAGCAGCTTAGAAGGACACCTGACGAAAAGCACAGATACGCAGTATTTT
>TRBJ2-1|TRBD2|TRBV7-9|-
CASSLVAFSGGSNEQFF
TGTGCCAGCAGCTTAGTCGCGTTTAGCGGGGGAAGCAATGAGCAGTTCTTC
>TRBJ2-7|-|TRBV9|once
CASSAGVEQYF
TGTGCCAGCAGCGCAGGGGTCGAGCAGTACTTC
>TRBJ2-7|TRBD1|TRBV13|-
CASSSRQGDYEQYF
TGTGCCAGCAGCTCCAGACAGGGGGACTACGAGCAGTACTTC
>TRBJ2-7|TRBD1|TRBV10-3|-
CAITGQGGEQYF
TGTGCCATCACGGGACAGGGAGGCGAGCAGTACTTC
>TRBJ2-2|TRBD1|TRBV9|many
CASSVARDRGNTGELFF
TGTGCCAGCAGCGTAGCTCGGGACAGGGGTAACACCGGGGAGCTGTTTTTT
>TRBJ1-1|-|TRBV9|-
CASSVRDMNTEAFF
TGTGCCAGCAGCGTAAGGGACATGAACACTGAAGCTTTCTTT
>TRBJ1-2|-|TRBV28|-
CASSLLWGSWGYTF
TGTGCCAGCAGTTTGTTGTGGGGATCTTGGGGCTACACCTTC
>TRBJ2-7|TRBD2|TRBV10-1|-
CASSAGTSDYEQYF
TGCGCCAGCAGTGCCGGGACTAGCGACTACGAGCAGTACTTC
>TRBJ2-1|-|TRBV7-3|-
CASSLTWGRTYNEQFF
TGTGCCAGCAGTCTAACGTGGGGGCGTACCTACAATGAGCAGTTCTTC
>TRBJ1-2|-|TRBV28|-
CASSYSDEGRLYGYTF
TGTGCCAGCAGTTACTCGGATGAGGGGCGCCTCTATGGCTACACCTTC
>TRBJ2-1|-|TRBV6-4|once
CASSDSAGYNEQFF
TGTGCCAGCAGTGACTCGGCAGGCTACAATGAGCAGTTCTTC
>TRBJ1-2|-|TRBV7-9|-
CASSLASRDGYTF
TGTGCCAGCAGCTTAGCGAGTAGGGATGGCTACACCTTC
>TRBJ1-1|TRBD1|TRBV29-1|few
CSVGGQGTEAFF
TGCAGCGTTGGAGGACAGGGCACTGAAGCTTTCTTT
>TRBJ1-5|-|TRBV29-1|-
CSVRDTYNQPQHF
TGCAGCGTGAGGGACACCTACAATCAGCCCCAGCATTTT
>TRBJ1-2|-|TRBV5-6|-
CASSFYSPGGDYGYTF
TGTGCCAGCAGCTTCTACAGCCCGGGGGGAGACTATGGCTACACCTTC
>TRBJ1-5|-|TRBV19|many
CASSLRRVQPQHF
TGTGCCAGTAGTCTGCGACGGGTCCAGCCCCAGCATTTT
>TRBJ2-1|-|TRBV4-1|-
CASTFTPGNEQFF
TGCGCCAGCACGTTCACCCCTGGCAATGAGCAGTTCTTC
>TRBJ1-1|-|TRBV27|-
CASSFRDHKSEAFF
TGTGCCAGCAGTTTTCGGGACCATAAGTCTGAAGCTTTCTTT
>TRBJ2-3|-|TRBV19|few
CASSIYGGRTDTQYF
TGTGCCAGTAGTATATACGGGGGGCGCACAGATACGCAGTATTTT
>TRBJ2-1|TRBD1|TRBV5-4|-
CASSGTGDINEQFF
TGTGCCAGCAGCGGGACAGGGGACATCAATGAGCAGTTCTTC
>TRBJ1-3|-|TRBV7-3|-
CASSLFVGNTIYF
TGTGCCAGCAGCTTATTTGTTGGAAACACCATATATTTT
>TRBJ2-2|-|TRBV7-9|few
CASSSWAEVGVTGELFF
TGTGCCAGCAGCTCTTGGGCCGAAGTTGGGGTCACCGGGGAGCTGTTTTTT
>TRBJ2-2|-|TRBV28|-
CASSLSPDTGELFF
TGTGCCAGCAGTTTGTCCCCGGACACCGGGGAGCTGTTTTTT
>TRBJ2-3|TRBD1|TRBV27|-
CATQGGGVTDTQYF
TGTGCCACCCAAGGGGGCGGCGTCACAGATACGCAGTATTTT
>TRBJ2-1|-|TRBV20-1|hyperexpanded
CSARAGNEQFF
TGCAGTGCTAGAGCTGGGAATGAGCAGTTCTTC
>TRBJ1-1|-|TRBV10-1|-
CASSRGGETTEAFF
TGCGCCAGCAGTCGTGGAGGTGAGACCACTGAAGCTTTCTTT
>TRBJ2-3|-|TRBV7-6|-
CASSPTGASADTQYF
TGTGCCAGCAGCCCGACAGGAGCCTCCGCAGATACGCAGTATTTT
>TRBJ2-1|-|TRBV9|-
CASSGGEAYNEQFF
TGTGCCAGCAGTGGGGGAGAGGCCTACAATGAGCAGTTCTTC
>TRBJ2-1|TRBD2|TRBV6-4|-
CASSDSRGAHNEQFF
TGTGCCAGCAGTGACTCGCGGGGGGCTCACAATGAGCAGTTCTTC
>TRBJ2-2|-|TRBV5-1|once
CASSQRVRGPSTGELFF
TGCGCCAGCAGCCAACGAGTACGGGGGCCGAGCACCGGGGAGCTGTTTTTT
>TRBJ2-7|-|TRBV28|-
CASSYLVSYEQYF
TGTGCCAGCAGTTATTTGGTTTCCTACGAGCAGTACTTC
>TRBJ2-7|-|TRBV6-1|-
CASSEYQGYYEQYF
TGTGCCAGCAGTGAATATCAGGGGTACTACGAGCAGTACTTC
>TRBJ1-2|-|TRBV28|-
CASSLVTIRSLGYTF
TGTGCCAGCAGTTTAGTCACTATCCGGTCCTTGGGCTACACCTTC
>TRBJ2-7|-|TRBV27|-
CASGPGRDSYEQYF
TGTGCCAGTGGGCCGGGCAGGGACTCCTACGAGCAGTACTTC
>TRBJ1-1|-|TRBV7-8|-
CASSLDYGSTEAFF
TGTGCCAGCAGCTTAGATTACGGATCCACTGAAGCTTTCTTT